The 9 T cell receptor beta chains below were found in one sample sequenced in a study of T cell responses to AZD1222 COVID-19 vaccine. Using immunoSEQ multiplex PCR, the repertoire was profiled, and TCRdb retains in-frame clones only, with some absent. The table lists about 140,000 clones, roughly 93% of them singletons. Sequencing used peripheral blood, obtained on day 0 of MenACWY control vaccination. Every receptor here comes from an adult in good health.

This clone has only a few counts. V and J are TRBV29-1 and TRBJ1-1, with D possibly TRBD1 on 5 matching bases. The CDR3 is 17 amino acids. Germline loops: CDR1 SQVTM, CDR2 ANQGSEA. V was pared by 3 bases and J by 6 bases, with 26 bases between. The CDR3 bases are TGCAGCGTTGACTCACCAGGGTATGGTAATACTGGCGCTGAAGCTTTCTTT. Encoded protein: CSVDSPGYGNTGAEAFF.

The V and J genes are TRBV6-1 and TRBJ2-1; D possibly corresponds to TRBD1 (6 bases). Germline V gene data show CDR1 as MNHNS and CDR2 as SASEGT. V lost 4 bases and J 5 bases, leaving 21 bases between the germline ends. The CDR3 extends over 17 amino acids. CDR3 in DNA: TGTGCCAGCAGTGCAATTACAGGGAGCCCGCAAGACAATGAGCAGTTCTTC. This gives the protein CASSAITGSPQDNEQFF.

This clone occurred once. The chain joins TRBV4-2 to TRBJ2-5, with D uncertain. The V end was cut by 4 bases, the J end by 7 bases, with 13 bases between. Germline lookup yields CDR1 LGHNA and CDR2 YNFKEQ. There are 13 residues in the CDR3. DNA for the CDR3: TGTGCCAGCAGCCCCCGACGGATGGGGACCCAGTACTTC. Translating it yields CASSPRRMGTQYF.

The chain recombines TRBV3-1 (or the pseudogene TRBV3-2) with TRBJ1-5; D not resolved. The CDR3 runs to 17 residues. Trimming pared 1 base from V and 2 bases from J, leaving 15 bases between. CDR1 LGHDT and CDR2 YNNKEL come from the germline V gene (reference sequence). CDR3 loop: CASSQAFNTAGNQPQHF. The CDR3 region has the DNA TGTGCCAGCAGCCAAGCCTTCAATACGGCAGGCAATCAGCCCCAGCATTTT.

The rearrangement links TRBV12-3 or TRBV12-4 to TRBJ2-7; a possible D gene is TRBD2 (5 bases). The CDR3 is 13 amino acids. The V gene lost 3 bases and the J gene lost 9 bases, with 15 bases spanning the gap. CDR3 sequence (DNA): TGTGCCAGCAGTTTGAGGGAAGGCCCGCGGCAGTACTTC. This gives the protein CASSLREGPRQYF.

This chain joins TRBV5-8 and TRBJ1-5, with TRBD1 identical over 7 bases. Germline V lookup: CDR1 SGHTS, CDR2 YDEGEE. The CDR3 length is 16 residues. The ends lost 0 bases at V and 3 bases at J; junction bases unmatched: 6. As DNA, the CDR3 is TGTGCCAGCAGCTTGGCGGACAGGACTTTCAATCAGCCCCAGCATTTT. This codes for CASSLADRTFNQPQHF.

V and J are TRBV28 and TRBJ1-5; 8 bases fit TRBD1. The V segment lost 8 bases and the J segment 0 bases; nucleotides outside the gene matches: 6. The germline CDR1 and CDR2 sequences are MDHEN and SYDVKM. CDR3 size: 15 residues. The chain's CDR3 is CASGDRGDSNQPQHF. In nucleotides, the CDR3 is TGTGCCAGCGGTGACAGGGGCGATAGCAATCAGCCCCAGCATTTT. The full variable domain, with the rest looked up from reference TRBV28 and TRBJ1-5, is DVKVTQSSRYLVKRTGEKVFLECVQDMDHENMFWYRQDPGLGLRLIYFSYDVKMKEKGDIPEGYSVSREKKERFSLILESASTNQTSMYLCASGDRGDSNQPQHFGDGTRLSIL.

The chain recombines TRBV5-1 with TRBJ1-1, with TRBD1 matching over 10 bases. The J segment lost 4 bases and the V segment lost 4 bases, leaving 4 bases of the junction unmatched. Germline values: CDR1 SGHRS, CDR2 YFSETQ. The length of the CDR3 is 14 residues. Here the CDR3 reads CASSEDRGGTEAFF. The CDR3 coding sequence is TGCGCCAGCAGCGAGGACAGGGGGGGCACTGAAGCTTTCTTT.

The chain uses TRBV18 and TRBJ1-1; D not resolved. V lost 7 bases and J 6 bases, leaving 15 bases between the germline ends. This CDR3 region has 13 residues. The germline V gene encodes CDR1 KGHSH and CDR2 LQKENI. CDR3 coding DNA: TGTGCCAGCTTAGACTCGGTGACGGCTGAAGCTTTCTTT. Amino acid sequence: CASLDSVTAEAFF.